The next 5 T cell receptor beta chains were all read from a single sample in a study of T cells in tuberculosis. Libraries were prepared by immunoSEQ multiplex PCR; TCRdb keeps only in-frame clonotypes and omits some of them. This sample has 80,000 to 90,000 clones; roughly 93% occur once, and the top ten carry around 1.8%. Cells were sorted from thawed PBMC rested overnight and stained with GMM-loaded CD1B tetramer, viability dye and anti-CD3. C32 glucose monomycolate from Rhodococcus equi was loaded onto the CD1B tetramers. Specimen: CD1b-GMM tetramer-negative cells sorted from PBMCs. The receptors were gathered from an adult woman with latent tuberculosis.

The rearrangement uses TRBV28 and TRBJ2-1, with D hard to call. Germline V gives CDR1 MDHEN, CDR2 SYDVKM. The CDR3 extends over 12 amino acids. V was pared by 7 bases and J by 7 bases, with 11 bases between. This CDR3 is CASTETWNEQFF. The CDR3 DNA sequence: TGTGCCAGCACTGAAACATGGAATGAGCAGTTCTTC.

The rearrangement uses TRBV19 and TRBJ1-1; TRBD1 might be the D (6 bases). CDR3 length: 13 residues. CDR1 is LNHDA and CDR2 is SQIVND in the germline V gene (reference sequence). V was trimmed by 4 bases and J by 5 bases, leaving 11 bases between them. The CDR3 region has the DNA TGTGCCAGTAGTACGGTGAGGGGGACTGAAGCTTTCTTT. Its translation is CASSTVRGTEAFF.

The V and J genes are TRBV6-1 and TRBJ2-7; TRBD1 matches at 10 bases. CDR3 length: 14 residues. The J segment lost 0 bases and the V segment lost 6 bases, leaving 2 bases of the junction unmatched. Germline V gene sequence: CDR1 MNHNS, CDR2 SASEGT. The CDR3 DNA sequence: TGTGCCAGCAGGACAGGGGGCTACTCCTACGAGCAGTACTTC. Encoded protein: CASRTGGYSYEQYF.

This chain joins TRBV2 and TRBJ2-1; 11 bases are shared with TRBD2. The CDR3 covers 17 residues. After removal of 8 bases from V and 0 bases from J, the junction contained 9 bases not matched to a gene. The germline V gene encodes CDR1 SNHLY and CDR2 FYNNEI. The CDR3: CASVLAGGGSSYNEQFF. The CDR3, as DNA: TGTGCCAGCGTGCTAGCGGGGGGCGGGAGCTCCTACAATGAGCAGTTCTTC.

The chain recombines TRBV6-5 with TRBJ1-1; D is perhaps TRBD1 (6 bases). The CDR3 has 13 residues. The germline V and J ends were trimmed by 9 bases and 1 base, with 12 bases remaining between them. Germline V lookup: CDR1 MNHEY, CDR2 SVGAGI. The CDR3, as DNA: TGTGCCAGTTCACAGGGAAGGAACACTGAAGCTTTCTTT. The encoded protein is CASSQGRNTEAFF.